A single T cell receptor (beta chain) is shown here with its context. Its target is not known. This record belongs to a study of cytomegalovirus exposure and HLA in healthy donors. About the research overall: T cells numbering about 179 million yielded more than 95 million unique TCR beta sequences in an earlier analysis.

The PCR contained 60 Vbeta and 13 Jbeta primers. The repertoire was sequenced with immunoSEQ multiplex PCR; TCRdb's copy has only in-frame clones and lacks some. The repertoire holds fewer than 150,000 clones, 67% seen once, with about 8.3% in the top ten. Overall study findings and caveats: V- and J-gene trimming of TCR beta was linked (in a later analysis) to a missense DCLRE1C variant.

CDR1 and CDR2 from the germline V gene are WSHSY and SAAADI. V shed 6 bases and J shed 6 bases, with 17 bases lying between them. This CDR3 is 15 amino acids long. This clonotype originated in a man aged 18 to 30 in good health and CMV-seropositive. The sample was PBMCs. The J gene is TRBJ1-4, the V gene TRBV10-2; a possible D gene is TRBD1 (5 bases). The CDR3 DNA follows: TGCGCCAGCAGAGAGACAGCCTCCATTGATGAAAAACTGTTTTTT. Its protein product is CASRETASIDEKLFF.